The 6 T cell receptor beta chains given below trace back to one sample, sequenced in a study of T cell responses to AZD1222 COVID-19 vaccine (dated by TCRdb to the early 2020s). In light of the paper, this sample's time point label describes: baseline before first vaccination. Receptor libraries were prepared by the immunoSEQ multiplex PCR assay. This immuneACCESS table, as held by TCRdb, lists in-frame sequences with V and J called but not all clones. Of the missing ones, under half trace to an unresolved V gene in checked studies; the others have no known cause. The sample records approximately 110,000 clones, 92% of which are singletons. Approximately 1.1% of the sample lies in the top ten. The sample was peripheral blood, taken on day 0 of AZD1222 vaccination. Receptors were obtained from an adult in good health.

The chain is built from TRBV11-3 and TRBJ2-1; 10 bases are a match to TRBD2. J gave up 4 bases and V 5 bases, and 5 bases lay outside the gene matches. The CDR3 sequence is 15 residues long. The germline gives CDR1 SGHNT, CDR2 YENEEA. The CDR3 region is CASSPLSGGYNEQFF. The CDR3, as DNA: TGTGCCAGCAGCCCCCTTAGCGGGGGGTACAATGAGCAGTTCTTC.

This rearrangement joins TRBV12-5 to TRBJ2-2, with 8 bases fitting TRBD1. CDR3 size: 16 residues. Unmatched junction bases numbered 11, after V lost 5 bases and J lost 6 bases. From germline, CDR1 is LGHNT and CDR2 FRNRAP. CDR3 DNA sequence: TGTGCTAGTGGTCCCGCCGGGACAGGTTACCCCGGGGAGCTGTTTTTT. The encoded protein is CASGPAGTGYPGELFF.

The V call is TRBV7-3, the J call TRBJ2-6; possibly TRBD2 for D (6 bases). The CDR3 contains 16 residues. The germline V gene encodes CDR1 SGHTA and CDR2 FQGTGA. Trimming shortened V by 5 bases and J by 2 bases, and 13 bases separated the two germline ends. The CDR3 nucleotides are TGTGCCAGCAGCCGCACGGGGGACGCTGGGGCCAACGTCCTGACTTTC. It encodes CASSRTGDAGANVLTF.

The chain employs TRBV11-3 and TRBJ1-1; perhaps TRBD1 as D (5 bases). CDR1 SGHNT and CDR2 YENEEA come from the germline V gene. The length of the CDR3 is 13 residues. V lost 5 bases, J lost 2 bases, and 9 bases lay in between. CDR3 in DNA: TGTGCCAGCAGCGTGACAGTTAACACTGAAGCTTTCTTT. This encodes CASSVTVNTEAFF.

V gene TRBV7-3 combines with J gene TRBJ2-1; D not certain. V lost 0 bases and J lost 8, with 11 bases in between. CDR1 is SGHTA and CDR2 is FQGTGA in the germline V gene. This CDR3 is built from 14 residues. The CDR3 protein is CASSLTFSKDEQFF. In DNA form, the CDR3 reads TGTGCCAGCAGCTTAACCTTTAGCAAAGATGAGCAGTTCTTC.

CDR3 amino acids: CASSYSRTATYEQYF. CDR3 coding DNA: TGTGCCAGCAGTTACTCCCGGACAGCCACCTACGAGCAGTACTTC. The rearrangement joins TRBV6-2 or TRBV6-3 to TRBJ2-7; a weak D match, TRBD1 (6 bases). The length of the CDR3 is 15 residues. CDR1 MNHEY and CDR2 SVGEGT come from the germline V gene. V shed 0 bases and J shed 2 bases, with 11 bases lying between them.